A selection of T cell receptor beta chains follows, all from one sample in a study of blood T cells in healthy people across ages. TCRdb redid the calling of the 5' RACE reads with MiXCR, one entry per CDR3 protein. The table shows nearly 1 million distinct CDR3 sequences, with roughly 47% occurring only once. The specimen was blood. The receptor source for this set is a woman aged 60 to 75 in good health. Each CDR3 is given with its conserved first and last residue. D genes are given only for firm matches. A clone size is listed for some rows: how often the clone was seen (once, few, many), or a class if it is expanded.

v_gene	d_gene	abundance	j_gene	CDR3nt	CDR3aa
TRBV20-1	TRBD2	.	TRBJ2-7	TGCAGTGCTCCGGGACTAGCGGGTTACGAGCAGTACTTC	CSAPGLAGYEQYF
TRBV28	.	.	TRBJ2-7	TGTGCCACCGAGGGGGGTATGTCGTACGAGCAGTACTTC	CATEGGMSYEQYF
TRBV7-9	TRBD2	.	TRBJ2-7	TGTGCCAGCAGCTTAGGTGGCAGCGGGAGCTCCTACGAGCAGTACTTC	CASSLGGSGSSYEQYF
TRBV20-1	TRBD1	few	TRBJ2-7	TGCAGTGCCCCCGGGACAGTGAGCTCCTACGAGCAGTACTTC	CSAPGTVSSYEQYF
TRBV29-1	TRBD2	.	TRBJ2-1	TGCAGCGCGGTAGCGGGAGGCATGTACAATGAGCAGTTCTTC	CSAVAGGMYNEQFF
TRBV20-1	.	.	TRBJ1-1	TGCAGTGCTAGGAGGGGTTTGGCGAACACTGAAGCTTTCTTT	CSARRGLANTEAFF
TRBV20-1	.	.	TRBJ2-4	TGCAGTGCTAGTGTCAAAAACATTCAGTACTTC	CSASVKNIQYF
TRBV6-2/TRBV6-3	TRBD2	few	TRBJ2-7	TGCGCCAGCAGCCTCGGACTAGCGGCTTACTACGAGCAGTACTTC	CASSLGLAAYYEQYF
TRBV7-2	.	few	TRBJ2-3	TGTGCCAGCAGCCCTCGGGGTGGAGACACAGATACGCAGTATTTT	CASSPRGGDTDTQYF
TRBV12-3/TRBV12-4	TRBD2	few	TRBJ2-3	TGTGCCAGCAGTGCCCCAAGGGGAGGGCTCACAGATACGCAGTATTTT	CASSAPRGGLTDTQYF
TRBV6-1	.	.	TRBJ2-5	TGTGCCACTCTACTTGTGACCCAGTACTTC	CATLLVTQYF
TRBV20-1	TRBD2	once	TRBJ2-1	TGCAGTGCTAGATCAGGCGGGAGGGCCTACAATGAGCAGTTCTTC	CSARSGGRAYNEQFF
TRBV4-1	TRBD1	many	TRBJ2-3	TGCGCCAGCAGCAACCTCGGACAGGGAAGGGATACGCAGTATTTT	CASSNLGQGRDTQYF
TRBV9	.	.	TRBJ2-3	TGTGCCAGCAGCTTAGGGGGGGTATCGGGTACAGATACGCAGTATTTT	CASSLGGVSGTDTQYF
TRBV28	TRBD1	once	TRBJ2-7	TGTGCCAGCATTCCCGCGGCCGGGACAGGGGCCTACGAGCAGTACTTC	CASIPAAGTGAYEQYF
TRBV20-1	.	.	TRBJ2-1	TGCAGTGCTATCCCCAGATACAATGAGCAGTTCTTC	CSAIPRYNEQFF
TRBV10-3	TRBD1	many	TRBJ1-6	TGTGCCATCAGTTGGGGACAGGGCGATAATTCACCCCTCCACTTT	CAISWGQGDNSPLHF